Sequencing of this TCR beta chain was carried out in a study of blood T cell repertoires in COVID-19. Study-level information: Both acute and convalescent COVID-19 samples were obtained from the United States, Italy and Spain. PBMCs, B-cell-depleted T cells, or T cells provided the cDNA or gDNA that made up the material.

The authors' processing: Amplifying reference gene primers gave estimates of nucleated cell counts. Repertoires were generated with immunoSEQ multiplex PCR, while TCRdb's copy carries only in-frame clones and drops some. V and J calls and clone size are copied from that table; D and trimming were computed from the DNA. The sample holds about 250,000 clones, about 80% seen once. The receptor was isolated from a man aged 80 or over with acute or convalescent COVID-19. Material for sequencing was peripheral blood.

CDR3: CASSSTSGGAYNEQFF. The DNA of the CDR3 is TGTGCCAGCAGCTCCACTAGCGGGGGGGCCTACAATGAGCAGTTCTTC. V usage is TRBV7-8 and J usage is TRBJ2-1; 13 bases line up with TRBD2. V trimming: 4 bases; J trimming: 2 bases; junction bases outside the gene matches: 2. The CDR3 covers 16 residues. Germline V CDR1 and CDR2: SGHVS, FQNEAQ.